This T cell receptor (beta chain) was captured in a study of cytomegalovirus exposure and HLA in healthy donors. Notes on the study in general: Diagnosis of cytomegalovirus status made by the classifier reportedly showed high specificity and sensitivity.

PCR primers comprised 60 Vbeta and 13 Jbeta primers. Clones were read by immunoSEQ multiplex PCR, and TCRdb kept only the in-frame ones, dropping some. Among about 120,000 clones, 15% to 19% were seen once, and the ten largest hold 1.9%. Comment on this clone: Its antigen is currently unknown.

This clonotype originated in a woman between 18 and 29 years old in good health and CMV-seronegative. The sequenced material came from PBMCs.

The CDR3 protein is CASSSHGTSVIGEQYF. CDR3 DNA sequence: TGTGCCAGCAGCTCCCACGGGACTAGCGTGATCGGCGAGCAGTACTTC. V and J are TRBV7-3 and TRBJ2-7, with TRBD2 identical over 10 bases. With 4 bases clipped from V and 6 bases from J, the junction kept 12 bases outside the gene matches. CDR1 is SGHTA, CDR2 FQGTGA, per germline. This CDR3 is 16 amino acids long.